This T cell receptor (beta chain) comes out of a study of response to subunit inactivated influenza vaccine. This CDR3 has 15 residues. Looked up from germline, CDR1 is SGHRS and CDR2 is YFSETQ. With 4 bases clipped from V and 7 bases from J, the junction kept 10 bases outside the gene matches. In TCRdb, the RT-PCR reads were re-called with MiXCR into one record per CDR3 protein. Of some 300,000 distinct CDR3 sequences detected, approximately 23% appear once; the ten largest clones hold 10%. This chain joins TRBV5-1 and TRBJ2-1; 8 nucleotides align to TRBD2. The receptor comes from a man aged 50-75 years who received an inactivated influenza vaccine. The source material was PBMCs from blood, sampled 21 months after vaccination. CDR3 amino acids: CASSILGTSRNEQFF. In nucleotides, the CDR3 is TGCGCCAGCAGCATACTCGGGACTAGTCGTAATGAGCAGTTCTTC.